These T cell receptor beta chains were read from a single sample in a study of regulatory T cells in long-lasting Graves disease. MiXCR, applied by TCRdb to the multiplex PCR reads, yields one record per CDR3 protein. Found here are a few hundred thousand distinct CDR3 sequences, under 25% of them singletons; the top ten hold around 13%. The sample consisted of peripheral blood mononuclear cells (PBMCs), taken when the disease was refractory, from a patient treated with antithyroid drugs. These TCRs come from a female donor with Graves disease. Each CDR3 is given with its conserved first and last residue. D genes are given only for firm matches. Clone size appears in some rows only: once, few, many, or a class for an expanded clone.

NA	TRBJ2-1	15	TRBD2	TRBV6-1	TGTGCCAGCAGCGGACTAGCGGGATCGTTGGATGAGCAGTTCTTC	CASSGLAGSLDEQFF
many	TRBJ1-2	15	NA	TRBV7-9	TGTGCCAGCAGCTTTGGCGAGGGCCAGGGCTATGGCTACACCTTC	CASSFGEGQGYGYTF
NA	TRBJ2-6	16	NA	TRBV3-1	TGTGCCAGCTTCGGGACTGCAAGCTCTGGGGCCAACGTCCTGACTTTC	CASFGTASSGANVLTF
many	TRBJ1-2	12	NA	TRBV7-8	TGTGCCAGCAGCGGCGACGGGGGCGGCTACACCTTC	CASSGDGGGYTF
many	TRBJ2-5	16	NA	TRBV6-6	TGTGCCAGCAGTTACTCGGGGGGCCTAGATCAAGAGACCCAGTACTTC	CASSYSGGLDQETQYF
NA	TRBJ2-7	13	NA	TRBV29-1	TGCAGCGTCAAACCTTTGACCGCCTACGAGCAGTACTTC	CSVKPLTAYEQYF
few	TRBJ1-4	16	TRBD1	TRBV14	TGTGCCAGCAGCCTCGGGATAACAGGGGGGGCTGAAAAACTGTTTTTT	CASSLGITGGAEKLFF
NA	TRBJ1-5	15	TRBD1	TRBV10-3	TGTGCCATCAGTGAATCGGGACAGGGTGCCCAGCCCCAGCATTTT	CAISESGQGAQPQHF
few	TRBJ2-1	15	NA	TRBV7-3	TGTGCCAGCAGCTTAAGAAGCGGTCCCTACAATGAGCAGTTCTTC	CASSLRSGPYNEQFF
few	TRBJ2-4	17	NA	TRBV5-1	TGCGCCAGCAGCTTGGAGGTTATTGGGGTACTTGGTAACATTCAGTACTTC	CASSLEVIGVLGNIQYF
few	TRBJ1-1	15	NA	TRBV14	TGTGCCAGCAGCCAAGAAAGTTGGGTTGGCACTGAAGCTTTCTTT	CASSQESWVGTEAFF
many	TRBJ2-7	14	TRBD1	TRBV19	TGTGCCAGTACCTCGACAGGGGGAACGAGGGAGCAGTACTTC	CASTSTGGTREQYF
NA	TRBJ2-7	13	NA	TRBV4-3	TGCGCCAGCAGTTTCAGTCTAACCTACGAGCAGTACTTC	CASSFSLTYEQYF
NA	TRBJ2-7	16	TRBD2	TRBV20-1	TGCAGTGCTAGAAAACCGACTAGCGGGAGTATTTACGAGCAGTACTTC	CSARKPTSGSIYEQYF
few	TRBJ1-2	14	TRBD1	TRBV19	TGTGCCAGTAGGGACAGGGGAGGCTTCTATGGCTACACCTTC	CASRDRGGFYGYTF
many	TRBJ2-7	14	NA	TRBV5-1	TGCGCCAGCAGCTTGGCGGTCCAGGGGCGGGAGCAGTACTTC	CASSLAVQGREQYF
NA	TRBJ2-5	16	TRBD1	TRBV7-9	TGTGCCAGCAGCTCTACCGGACAGGGCATGAGAGAGACCCAGTACTTC	CASSSTGQGMRETQYF
many	TRBJ2-2	20	TRBD2	TRBV19	TGTGCCAGTAGAAAGCAGGGGGGTCGGCTAGCGGGGGCGAACACCGGGGAGCTGTTTTTT	CASRKQGGRLAGANTGELFF
NA	TRBJ2-2	17	NA	TRBV4-1	TGCGCCAGCAGCCAAGAGATGACCTCGATATACACCGGGGAGCTGTTTTTT	CASSQEMTSIYTGELFF
few	TRBJ1-2	16	TRBD1	TRBV24-1	TGTGCCACCAGTGATTTGACCCCGACAGGGACCTATGGCTACACCTTC	CATSDLTPTGTYGYTF
many	TRBJ2-7	11	NA	TRBV10-3	TGTGCCACCGGGGGCGTCTACGAGCAGTACTTC	CATGGVYEQYF
many	TRBJ1-1	13	NA	TRBV29-1	TGCAGCGCTGAGGCGGGGGGAGACACTGAAGCTTTCTTT	CSAEAGGDTEAFF
few	TRBJ2-1	15	TRBD2	TRBV6-2/TRBV6-3	TGTGCCAGCAGTTACGGGGGGGGTCGCGGCCATGAGCAGTTCTTC	CASSYGGGRGHEQFF
NA	TRBJ1-5	14	NA	TRBV30	TGTGCCTGGAGGAGACCGGGGCTCAATCAGCCCCAGCATTTT	CAWRRPGLNQPQHF
many	TRBJ2-5	12	NA	TRBV12-3/TRBV12-4	TGTGCCAGCAGTACCCCATCGGAGACCCAGTACTTC	CASSTPSETQYF
NA	TRBJ1-2	13	NA	TRBV7-9	TGTGCCAGCAGCTTAGACGGCCGTAAGGGCTACACCTTC	CASSLDGRKGYTF
NA	TRBJ2-3	16	NA	TRBV11-2	TGTGCCAGCAGTTTAACCGGATGGACCCGCACAGATACGCAGTATTTT	CASSLTGWTRTDTQYF
few	TRBJ2-2	15	TRBD1	TRBV2	TGTGCCAGCAGTCGGGACAGGTCGAACACCGGGGAGCTGTTTTTT	CASSRDRSNTGELFF
few	TRBJ2-1	13	NA	TRBV28	TGTGCCACCCGGCCGAGCTCCTACAATGAGCAGTTCTTC	CATRPSSYNEQFF
few	TRBJ1-1	16	TRBD1	TRBV6-9	TGTGCCAGCAGTTACTCTGACAGGGAGGAGGGGGCTGAAGCTTTCTTT	CASSYSDREEGAEAFF
few	TRBJ1-2	13	TRBD1	TRBV27	TGTGCCAGCAGCCAGGGGGCCTTTGGTGGCTACACCTTC	CASSQGAFGGYTF
NA	TRBJ2-2	16	NA	TRBV5-1	TGCGCCAGCAGATCTAGTAACAGTCCAAACACCGGGGAGCTGTTTTTT	CASRSSNSPNTGELFF
many	TRBJ1-2	14	NA	TRBV7-2	TGTGCCAGCAGCTTACAGACGGGGGGCGGCGGCTACACCTTC	CASSLQTGGGGYTF
NA	TRBJ2-5	14	NA	TRBV4-1	TGCGCCAGCAGCCAAGGCGGGTCCCTGGAGACCCAGTACTTC	CASSQGGSLETQYF
NA	TRBJ2-7	13	NA	TRBV20-1	TGCAGTGCTAGCCTTGGACAGACCTACGAGCAGTACTTC	CSASLGQTYEQYF
NA	TRBJ1-1	12	TRBD1	TRBV27	TGTGCCTCTAAGGACAGGAACACTGAAGCTCTCTTT	CASKDRNTEALF
many	TRBJ1-6	15	NA	TRBV2	TGTGCCAGCATTCCCGGGACACAAAGGAATTCACCCCTCCACTTT	CASIPGTQRNSPLHF
NA	TRBJ2-7	14	TRBD2	TRBV5-1	TGCGCCAGCAGCCCAGGACTAGATGGGGGGGAGCAGTACTTC	CASSPGLDGGEQYF
few	TRBJ1-6	14	NA	TRBV30	TGTGCCTGGAGTGTCTCGGGGTTGGGTTCACCCCTCCACTTT	CAWSVSGLGSPLHF
many	TRBJ1-5	14	TRBD1	TRBV12-3/TRBV12-4	TGTGCCAGCAGTTTTTCAGGGGGATCCCAGCCCCAGCATTTT	CASSFSGGSQPQHF